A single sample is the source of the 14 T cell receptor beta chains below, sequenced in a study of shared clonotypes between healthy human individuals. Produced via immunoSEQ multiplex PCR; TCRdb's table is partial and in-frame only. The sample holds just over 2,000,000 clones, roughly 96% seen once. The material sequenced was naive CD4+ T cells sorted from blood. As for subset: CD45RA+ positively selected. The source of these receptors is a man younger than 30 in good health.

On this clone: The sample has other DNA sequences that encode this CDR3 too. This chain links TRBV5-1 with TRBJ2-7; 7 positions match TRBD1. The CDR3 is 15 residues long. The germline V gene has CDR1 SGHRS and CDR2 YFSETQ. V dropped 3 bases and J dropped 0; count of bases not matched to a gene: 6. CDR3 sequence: CASSSGQTSSYEQYF. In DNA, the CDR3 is TGCGCCAGCAGCTCGGGACAGACGAGCTCCTACGAGCAGTACTTC.

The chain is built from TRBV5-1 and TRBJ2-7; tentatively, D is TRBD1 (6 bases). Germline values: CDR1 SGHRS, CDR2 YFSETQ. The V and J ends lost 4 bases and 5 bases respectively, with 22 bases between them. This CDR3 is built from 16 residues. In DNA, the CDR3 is TGCGCCAGCAGCGCGGATCCCTATGTCAGGGGCCACGAGCAGTACTTC. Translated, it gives CASSADPYVRGHEQYF.

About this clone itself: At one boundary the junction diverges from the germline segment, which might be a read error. CDR3 residues: CASSLETSLETQYF. The CDR3 region has the DNA TGTGCCAGCAGTTTAGAGACTAGTTTGGAGACCCAGTACTTC. This rearrangement joins TRBV7-9 to TRBJ2-5; the D gene is possibly TRBD2 (6 bases). CDR1 is SEHNR and CDR2 is FQNEAQ in the germline V gene (reference sequence). The CDR3 totals 14 residues.

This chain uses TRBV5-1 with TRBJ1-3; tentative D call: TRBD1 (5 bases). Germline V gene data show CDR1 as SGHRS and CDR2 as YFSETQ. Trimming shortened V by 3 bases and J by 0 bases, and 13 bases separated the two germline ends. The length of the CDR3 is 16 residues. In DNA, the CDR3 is TGCGCCAGCAGCTCGACAGAAAGTCTCTCTGGAAACACCATATATTTT. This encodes CASSSTESLSGNTIYF. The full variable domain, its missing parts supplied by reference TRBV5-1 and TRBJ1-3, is KAGVTQTPRYLIKTRGQQVTLSCSPISGHRSVSWYQQTPGQGLQFLFEYFSETQRNKGNFPGRFSGRQFSNSRSEMNVSTLELGDSALYLCASSSTESLSGNTIYFGEGSWLTVV.

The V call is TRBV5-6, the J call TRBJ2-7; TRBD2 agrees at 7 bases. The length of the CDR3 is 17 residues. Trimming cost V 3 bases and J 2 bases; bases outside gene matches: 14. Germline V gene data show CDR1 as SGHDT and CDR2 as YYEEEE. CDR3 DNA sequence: TGTGCCAGCAGCTCCCCCACTAGCGCCCATCATACCTACGAGCAGTACTTC. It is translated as CASSSPTSAHHTYEQYF.

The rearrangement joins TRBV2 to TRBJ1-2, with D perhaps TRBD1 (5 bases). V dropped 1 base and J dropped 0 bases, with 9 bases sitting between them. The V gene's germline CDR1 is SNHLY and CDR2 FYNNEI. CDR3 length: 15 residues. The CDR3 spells CASSEERGTNYGYTF. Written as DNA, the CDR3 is TGTGCCAGCAGTGAAGAGCGGGGGACTAACTATGGCTACACCTTC.

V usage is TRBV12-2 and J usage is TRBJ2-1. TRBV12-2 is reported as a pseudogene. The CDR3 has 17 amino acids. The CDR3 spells CASRLRVSRESYNEQFF. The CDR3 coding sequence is TGTGCAAGTCGCTTAAGAGTTAGTAGGGAATCCTACAATGAGCAGTTCTTC.

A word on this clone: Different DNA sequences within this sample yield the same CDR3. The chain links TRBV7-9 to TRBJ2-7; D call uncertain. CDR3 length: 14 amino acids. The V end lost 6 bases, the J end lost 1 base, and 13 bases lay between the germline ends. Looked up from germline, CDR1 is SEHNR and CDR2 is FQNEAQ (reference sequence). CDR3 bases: TGTGCCAGCAGTTTGGACGGAGCATCCTACGAGCAGTACTTC. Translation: CASSLDGASYEQYF.

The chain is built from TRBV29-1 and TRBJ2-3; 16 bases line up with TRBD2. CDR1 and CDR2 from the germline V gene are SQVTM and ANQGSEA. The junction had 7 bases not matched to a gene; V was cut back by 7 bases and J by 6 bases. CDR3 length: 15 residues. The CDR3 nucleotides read TGCAGCGCCCGAGGGACTAGCGGGGGGGCGGATACGCAGTATTTT. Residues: CSARGTSGGADTQYF.

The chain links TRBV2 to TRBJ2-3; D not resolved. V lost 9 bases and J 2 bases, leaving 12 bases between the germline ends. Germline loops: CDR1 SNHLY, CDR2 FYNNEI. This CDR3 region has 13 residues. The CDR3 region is CASSTEVTDTQYF. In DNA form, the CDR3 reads TGTGCCAGTTCGACGGAAGTCACAGATACGCAGTATTTT.

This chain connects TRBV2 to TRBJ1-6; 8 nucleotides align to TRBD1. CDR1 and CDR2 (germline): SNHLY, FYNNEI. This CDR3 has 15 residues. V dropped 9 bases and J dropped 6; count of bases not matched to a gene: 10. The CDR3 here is CASRGTGAPNSPLHF. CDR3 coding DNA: TGTGCCAGTAGAGGGACAGGCGCCCCTAATTCACCCCTCCACTTT.

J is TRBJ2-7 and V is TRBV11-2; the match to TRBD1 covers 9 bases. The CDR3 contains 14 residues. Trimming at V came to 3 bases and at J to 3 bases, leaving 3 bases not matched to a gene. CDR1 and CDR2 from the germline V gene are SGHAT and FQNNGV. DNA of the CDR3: TGTGCCAGCAGCTTTTGGACAGGGGACTACGAGCAGTACTTC. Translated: CASSFWTGDYEQYF.

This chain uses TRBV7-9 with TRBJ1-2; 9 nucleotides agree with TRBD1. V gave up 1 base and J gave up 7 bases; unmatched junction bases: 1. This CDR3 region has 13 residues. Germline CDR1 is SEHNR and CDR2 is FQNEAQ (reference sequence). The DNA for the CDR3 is TGTGCCAGCAGCTTAGGGGACAGGGCTGGCTACACCTTC. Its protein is CASSLGDRAGYTF.

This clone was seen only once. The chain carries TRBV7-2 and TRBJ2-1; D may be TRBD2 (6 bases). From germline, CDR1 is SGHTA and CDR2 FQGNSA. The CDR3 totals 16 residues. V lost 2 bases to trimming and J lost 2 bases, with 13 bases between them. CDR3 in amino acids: CASSLLYGGTYNEQFF. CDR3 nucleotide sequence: TGTGCCAGCAGCTTACTTTACGGCGGGACCTACAATGAGCAGTTCTTC.